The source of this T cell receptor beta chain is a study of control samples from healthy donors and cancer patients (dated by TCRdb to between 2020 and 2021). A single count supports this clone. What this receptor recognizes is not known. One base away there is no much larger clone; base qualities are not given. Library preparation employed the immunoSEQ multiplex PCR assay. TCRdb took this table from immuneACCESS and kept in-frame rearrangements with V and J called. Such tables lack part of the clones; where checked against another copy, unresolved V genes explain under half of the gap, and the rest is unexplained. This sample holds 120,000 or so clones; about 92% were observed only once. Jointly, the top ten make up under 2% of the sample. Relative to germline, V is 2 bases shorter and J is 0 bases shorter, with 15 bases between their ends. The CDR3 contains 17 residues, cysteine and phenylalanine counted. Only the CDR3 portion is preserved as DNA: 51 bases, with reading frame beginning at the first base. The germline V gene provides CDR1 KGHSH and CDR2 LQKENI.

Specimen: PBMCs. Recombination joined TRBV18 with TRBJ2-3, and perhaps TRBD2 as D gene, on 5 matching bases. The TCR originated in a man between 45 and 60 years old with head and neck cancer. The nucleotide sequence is TGTGCCAGCTCACCAACGGCTGAGGGCTGGAGCACAGATACGCAGTATTTT. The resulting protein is CASSPTAEGWSTDTQYF.